The 16 T cell receptor beta chains listed next were all sequenced from one sample in a study of blood T cells in healthy people across ages. Combining a sample-barcoded 5' primer with a J-beta primer mix, a second PCR ran for roughly 6 to 12 cycles. TCRdb analysed the 5' RACE reads with MiXCR anew, one entry per CDR3 protein. The sample has 1.5 million to 2 million distinct CDR3 sequences, 34% seen once. The sample taken for sequencing was blood. The receptors were gathered from a woman aged 25 to 45 in good health.

J is TRBJ2-7 and V is TRBV10-3; D may be TRBD1 (6 bases). This CDR3 contains 15 residues. Germline V gene data show CDR1 as ENHRY and CDR2 as SYGVKD. V lost 6 bases and J lost 2, with 17 bases in between. CDR3 region: CAIRETGLATYEQYF. CDR3 DNA: TGTGCCATCAGGGAGACAGGTCTGGCGACCTACGAGCAGTACTTC.

This clonotype was seen at least ten times. This chain links TRBV4-2 with TRBJ2-3; D not resolved. This CDR3 is 14 amino acids long. CDR1 and CDR2 (germline): LGHNA, YNFKEQ. V lost 1 base and J lost 2, with 7 bases in between. CDR3 bases: TGTGCCAGCAGCCAAGCGGGTCTCACAGATACGCAGTATTTT. Encoded protein: CASSQAGLTDTQYF.

The DNA of the CDR3 is TGCGCCAGCAGCCGGGGACTTGCCCCATCCTACGAGCAGTACTTC. This codes for CASSRGLAPSYEQYF. The rearrangement uses TRBV4-1 and TRBJ2-7, with D maybe TRBD2 (6 bases). Looked up from germline, CDR1 is MGHRA and CDR2 is YSYEKL. The CDR3 is 15 amino acids. V lost 4 bases and J 1 base, leaving 14 bases between the germline ends.

This clonotype was detected only a few times. The chain uses TRBV3-1 and TRBJ2-3; 11 positions agree with TRBD2. CDR1 and CDR2 (germline): LGHDT, YNNKEL (reference sequence). The CDR3 spans 17 residues. V was pared by 3 bases and J by 0 bases, with 5 bases of the junction left unmatched. CDR3 region: CASSQRLAGTSTDTQYF. The CDR3 nucleotides are TGTGCCAGCAGCCAGAGACTAGCGGGGACTAGCACAGATACGCAGTATTTT.

This chain connects TRBV28 to TRBJ2-1, with 9 bases matching TRBD2. V was clipped by 5 bases and J by 7 bases; unmatched bases: 18. CDR3 length: 18 residues. CDR1 is MDHEN and CDR2 is SYDVKM in the germline V gene. The CDR3 coding sequence is TGTGCCAGCAGTCTCCCGGAAGGTAGCGGGAGAACGTGGAATGAGCAGTTCTTC. Its translation: CASSLPEGSGRTWNEQFF.

The chain is built from TRBV7-3 and TRBJ1-1; a weak D match, TRBD1 (5 bases). Germline V CDR1 and CDR2: SGHTA, FQGTGA. The V gene lost 2 bases and the J gene lost 8 bases, with 12 bases spanning the gap. The CDR3 is 13 amino acids. CDR3 nucleotide sequence: TGTGCCAGCAGCTTACGGGGGAACTCCGAAGCTTTCTTT. Translated: CASSLRGNSEAFF.

This clonotype came up a few times. The chain links TRBV28 to TRBJ1-5; maybe TRBD1 (6 bases). This CDR3 region has 17 residues. In germline, CDR1 is MDHEN, CDR2 SYDVKM. The V end was cut by 5 bases, the J end by 0 bases, with 17 bases between. CDR3 sequence (DNA): TGTGCCAGCAGTGGAATAAAGGACAGATATAGCAATCAGCCCCAGCATTTT. It translates to CASSGIKDRYSNQPQHF.

The genes are TRBV3-1 and TRBJ2-7; TRBD1 agrees at 9 bases. Trimming took 4 bases from V and 5 from J; bases not matched to a gene: 15. CDR1 is LGHDT and CDR2 is YNNKEL in the germline V gene (reference sequence). The CDR3 loop spans 17 amino acids. CDR3 in amino acids: CASSPAQPGQGFDEQYF. In DNA form, the CDR3 reads TGTGCCAGCAGCCCGGCCCAACCGGGACAGGGATTCGACGAGCAGTACTTC.

This clonotype was seen many times. This chain links TRBV15 with TRBJ2-5, with TRBD1 matching over 7 bases. The germline V gene has CDR1 LNHNV and CDR2 YYDKDF (reference sequence). The CDR3 covers 15 residues. With V trimmed by 0 bases and J by 2 bases, 3 bases remained unmatched. CDR3 in amino acids: CATSRDPGQQETQYF. The CDR3 nucleotides are TGTGCCACCAGCAGAGATCCGGGACAGCAAGAGACCCAGTACTTC.

Worth noting for this clonotype: The junction and the germline gene differ at one end; a read error may be behind it. The rearrangement joins TRBV5-1 to TRBJ2-7; unclear D gene. The CDR3 runs 14 residues. Germline V gene sequence: CDR1 SGHRS, CDR2 YFSETQ. As DNA, the CDR3 is TGCGCCGGCAGCCAACCACGCTCAAATAACGAGCAGTACTTC. This encodes CAGSQPRSNNEQYF.

The V and J genes are TRBV29-1 and TRBJ1-2, with 8 bases identical to TRBD1. Germline CDR1 is SQVTM and CDR2 is ANQGSEA. With V trimmed by 6 bases and J by 9 bases, 12 bases remained unmatched. There are 13 residues in the CDR3. DNA of the CDR3: TGCAGCGTAGACCCTACCGGACAGGGTAGCTACACCTTC. It yields the protein CSVDPTGQGSYTF.

The chain is built from TRBV7-6 and TRBJ2-1; TRBD2 matches 10 bases. With 6 bases clipped from V and 5 bases from J, the junction kept 4 bases outside the gene matches. This CDR3 contains 14 residues. Germline values: CDR1 SGHVS, CDR2 FNYEAQ. In DNA form, the CDR3 reads TGTGCCAGCAGGTCTAGCGGGGGAAACAATGAGCAGTTCTTC. Protein: CASRSSGGNNEQFF.

Only a few counts were recorded for this clonotype. The chain has TRBV29-1 and TRBJ2-3, with TRBD1 as a possible D gene (6 bases). This CDR3 contains 12 residues. Trimming cost V 7 bases and J 8 bases, with 16 bases left between them. CDR1 is SQVTM and CDR2 is ANQGSEA in the germline V gene. The CDR3 DNA reads TGCAGCGCCCTATCACAGGGACCTACGCAGTATTTT. This translates into CSALSQGPTQYF.

V usage is TRBV24-1 and J usage is TRBJ2-3, with 10 nucleotides matching TRBD1. Germline CDR1 KGHDR, CDR2 SFDVKD. Trimming at V came to 4 bases and at J to 1 base, leaving 7 bases not matched to a gene. This CDR3 region has 17 residues. The CDR3 is CATSDPRQGAGTDTQYF. CDR3 nucleotides: TGTGCCACCAGTGACCCTCGACAGGGGGCGGGCACAGATACGCAGTATTTT.

In the case of this clonotype: The junction and the germline gene differ at one end; a read error may be behind it. The rearrangement links TRBV27 to TRBJ2-1; 9 bases agree with TRBD1. The V gene's germline CDR1 is MNHEY and CDR2 SMNVEV (reference sequence). The CDR3 contains 13 residues. CDR3 residues: CTSRRDRVNEQFF. CDR3 DNA: TGTACCAGCAGACGGGACAGGGTCAATGAGCAGTTCTTC.

The J gene is TRBJ2-3, the V gene TRBV5-1; no firm D call. Germline V gene sequence: CDR1 SGHRS, CDR2 YFSETQ. The CDR3 is made up of 14 amino acids. The germline V and J ends were trimmed by 2 bases and 0 bases, with 7 bases remaining between them. The CDR3 region is CASSFPESTDTQYF. The CDR3 nucleotides read TGCGCCAGCAGCTTTCCTGAAAGCACAGATACGCAGTATTTT.